What follows describes a single T cell receptor beta chain. Its antigen remains unknown. This could be a read error, since a much larger clone is one nucleotide away. This specimen belongs to a study of T cell clonality in common variable immunodeficiency. Study conclusions and caveats: CVID subjects had higher TCRbeta clonality than healthy controls, most marked in about a third. CVID subjects shared fewer TCRbeta clones than healthy controls did. The cause of increased CVID clonality remains unclear without subpopulation sequencing. Links between repertoire features and CVID complications were heterogeneity-limited.

Produced via immunoSEQ multiplex PCR; TCRdb's table is partial and in-frame only. This repertoire lists about 40,000 clones without singletons; about 1.3% sits in the top ten. The sequenced sample consisted of peripheral blood mononuclear cells. This TCR came from a person aged 18-69 years in good health.

The CDR3 protein is CASSSYGRGTYEQYF. CDR3 bases read: TGTGCCAGCAGCTCGTACGGACGGGGAACCTACGAG. This chain links TRBV13 with TRBJ2-7; D may be TRBD2 (5 bases). Read data end 3 residues before the CDR3 end; the end is taken from the germline J gene. Germline CDR1 and CDR2: PRHDT and FYEKMQ (reference sequence). The CDR3 is 15 residues long. Trimming removed 4 bases from V and 2 bases from J, with 15 bases in between.